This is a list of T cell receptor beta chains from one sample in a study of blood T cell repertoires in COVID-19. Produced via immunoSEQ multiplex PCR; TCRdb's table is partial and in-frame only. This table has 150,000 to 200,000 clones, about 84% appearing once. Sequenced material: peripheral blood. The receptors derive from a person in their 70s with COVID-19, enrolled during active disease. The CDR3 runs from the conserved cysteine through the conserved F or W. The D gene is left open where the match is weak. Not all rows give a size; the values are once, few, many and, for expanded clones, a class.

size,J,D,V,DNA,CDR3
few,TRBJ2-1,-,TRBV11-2,TGTGCCAGCAGCTCCAATTCCGGTGAGCAGTTCTTC,CASSSNSGEQFF
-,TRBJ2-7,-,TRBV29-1,TGCAGCGTTGCGGGGGACGGCTACGAGCAGTACTTC,CSVAGDGYEQYF
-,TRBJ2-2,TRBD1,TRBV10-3,TGTGCCATCAGTGAAGTGACAGGGGGCACCGGGGAGCTGTTTTTT,CAISEVTGGTGELFF
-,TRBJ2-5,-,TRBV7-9,TGTGCCACCGTTGATAGGGGGGGGCAAGAGACCCAGTACTTC,CATVDRGGQETQYF
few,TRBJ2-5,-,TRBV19,TGTGCCAGTAGTATGAACAGGCGTGCGGTACGTCCGGAGACCCAGTACTTC,CASSMNRRAVRPETQYF
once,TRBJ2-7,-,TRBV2,TGTGCCAGCAGTATGGGGGCGTTGAACTACGAGCAGTACTTC,CASSMGALNYEQYF
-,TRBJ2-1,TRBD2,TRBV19,TGTGCCAGTACCCCCGCCGGCGGGAGGGCCGTTGTTAATGAGCAGTTCTTC,CASTPAGGRAVVNEQFF
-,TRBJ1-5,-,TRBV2,TGTGCCAGCAGTGACCGGACAGCCCAGCCCCAGCATTTT,CASSDRTAQPQHF
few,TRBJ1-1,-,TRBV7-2,TGTGCCAGCAGCTTAGATAACAGGGCAACTGAAGCTTTCTTT,CASSLDNRATEAFF
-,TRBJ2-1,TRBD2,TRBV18,TGTGCCAGCTCACCACTAGCGGGAACTATTGTCAATGAGCAGTTCTTC,CASSPLAGTIVNEQFF
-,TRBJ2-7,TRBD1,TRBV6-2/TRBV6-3,TGTGCCAGCAGTAAACCGGGACAGGGCTCCTACGAGCAGTACTTC,CASSKPGQGSYEQYF
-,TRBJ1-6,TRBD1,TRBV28,TGTGCCAGCAGTTTTCGCTTCATCGGACAGGGAGATTCACCCCTCCACTTT,CASSFRFIGQGDSPLHF
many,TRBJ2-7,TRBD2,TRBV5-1,TGCGCCAGCAGCTTGGTTAGCGGGAGCGCTGAGCAGTACTTC,CASSLVSGSAEQYF
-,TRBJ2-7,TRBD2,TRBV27,TGTGCCAGCAGTTTATCTGGACTAGCGGGCTCCTACGAGCAGTACTTC,CASSLSGLAGSYEQYF
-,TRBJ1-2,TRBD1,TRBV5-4,TGTGCCAGCAGCTTGGGAGGGGGCGATGGCTACACCTTC,CASSLGGGDGYTF
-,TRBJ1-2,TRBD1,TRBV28,TGTGCCAGCAGTTCCATTGGACAGGGAATATATGGCTACACCTTC,CASSSIGQGIYGYTF
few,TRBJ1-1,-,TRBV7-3,TGTGCCAGCGGGCGGGAGAACACTGAAGCTTTCTTT,CASGRENTEAFF
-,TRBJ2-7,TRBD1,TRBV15,TGTGCCACCACCGGCGGCGGGACAGGGTCCCACGAGCAGTACTTC,CATTGGGTGSHEQYF
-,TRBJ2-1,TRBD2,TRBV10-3,TGTGCCATCAGTTCATCCGGGACTAGCGGAACACTTTCCTACAATGAGCAGTTCTTC,CAISSSGTSGTLSYNEQFF
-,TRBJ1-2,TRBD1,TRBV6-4,TGTGCCAGCAGCCAGGGACAGGACTATGGCTACACCTTC,CASSQGQDYGYTF
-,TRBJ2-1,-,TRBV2,TGTGCCAGCAAACTAGAGGACCTCACCAACAATGAGCAGTTCTTC,CASKLEDLTNNEQFF
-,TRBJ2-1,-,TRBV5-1,TGCGCCAGCAGCTTGGGGCAGGGGATATTCAATGAGCAGTTCTTC,CASSLGQGIFNEQFF
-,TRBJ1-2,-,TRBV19,TGTGCCAGTAAAGTTGATGGCCTCAACTATGGCTACACCTTC,CASKVDGLNYGYTF
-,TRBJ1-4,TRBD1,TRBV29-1,TGCAGCGTTGAAGTGGGGTTGGGACAGGGATTTGGAAAACTGTTTTTT,CSVEVGLGQGFGKLFF
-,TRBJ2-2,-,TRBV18,TGTGCCAGCTCACACGACCGCCCGGAGCCCACCACCGGGGAGCTGTTTTTT,CASSHDRPEPTTGELFF
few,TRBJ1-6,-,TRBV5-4,TGTGCCAGCGGCCTGGACAGTAGGGCAGGGTCACCCCTCCACTTT,CASGLDSRAGSPLHF
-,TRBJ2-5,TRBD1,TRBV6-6,TGTGCCAGCAGGATAACAGGGGTAGAGACCCAGTACTTC,CASRITGVETQYF
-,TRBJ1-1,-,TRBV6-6,TGTGCCAGCAGCAACAGGGCTGAAGCTTTCTTT,CASSNRAEAFF
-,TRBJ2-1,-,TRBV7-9,TGTGCCAGCTCCCCGAGAGCGGTTTACAATGAGCAGTTCTTC,CASSPRAVYNEQFF
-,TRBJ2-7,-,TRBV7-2,TGTGCCAGCAGCTTACGTCCGGGATCCTACGAGCAGTACTTC,CASSLRPGSYEQYF
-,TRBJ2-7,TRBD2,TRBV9,TGTGCCAGCAGCCCCCGGGGGGATTGGGGAGAGCAGTACTTC,CASSPRGDWGEQYF
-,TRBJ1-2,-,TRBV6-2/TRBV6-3,TGTGCCAGCAGTTACCGGGGGGCGAGCTATGGCTACACCTTC,CASSYRGASYGYTF
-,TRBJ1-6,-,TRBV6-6,TGTGCCAGCAGTTACTCGACAGGACAGACAGCACCCCTCCACTTT,CASSYSTGQTAPLHF
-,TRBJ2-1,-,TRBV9,TGTGCCAGCAGCGTGGACAGTTACAATGAGCAGTTCTTC,CASSVDSYNEQFF
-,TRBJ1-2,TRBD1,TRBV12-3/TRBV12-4,TGTGCCAGCAGTTCGGACAGGAACTATGGCTACACCTTC,CASSSDRNYGYTF
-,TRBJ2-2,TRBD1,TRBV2,TGTGCCAGCAGGGGACAGGGAAACACCGGGGAGCTGTTTTTT,CASRGQGNTGELFF
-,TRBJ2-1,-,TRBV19,TGTGCCAGTACCCCTAGGTCCTACAATGAGCAGTTCTTC,CASTPRSYNEQFF
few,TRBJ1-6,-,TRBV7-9,TGTGCCAGCAGCTTGGACGGAGGTCCTCTCCCCCTCCACTTT,CASSLDGGPLPLHF
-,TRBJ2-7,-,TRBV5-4,TGTGCCAGCAGCCTGAACCGACAGGTTCAGTACTTC,CASSLNRQVQYF
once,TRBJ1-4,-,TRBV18,TGTGCCAGCTCACCGAAGGGGCATGAAAAACTGTTTTTT,CASSPKGHEKLFF
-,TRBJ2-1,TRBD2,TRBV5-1,TGCGCCAGCAGCCTGACTAGCGGGGCCGACAATGAGCAGTTCTTC,CASSLTSGADNEQFF
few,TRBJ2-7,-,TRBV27,TGTGCCAGCAGTTCCCTAGCGAAACCCTACGAGCAGTACTTC,CASSSLAKPYEQYF
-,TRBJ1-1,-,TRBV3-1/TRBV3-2,TGTGCCAGCAGCCAAGCGGGGACACCGAACACTGAAGCTTTCTTT,CASSQAGTPNTEAFF